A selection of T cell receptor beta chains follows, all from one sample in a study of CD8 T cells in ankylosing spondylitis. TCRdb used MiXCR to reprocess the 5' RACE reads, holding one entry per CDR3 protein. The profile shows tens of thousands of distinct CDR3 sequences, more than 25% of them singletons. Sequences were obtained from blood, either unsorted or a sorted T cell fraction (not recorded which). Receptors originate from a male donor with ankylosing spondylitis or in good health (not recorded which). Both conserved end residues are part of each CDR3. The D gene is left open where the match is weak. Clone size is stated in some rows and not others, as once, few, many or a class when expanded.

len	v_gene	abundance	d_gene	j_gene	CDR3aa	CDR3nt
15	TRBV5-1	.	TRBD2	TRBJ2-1	CASSEGLAGVDEQFF	TGCGCCAGCAGCGAGGGACTAGCGGGGGTAGATGAGCAGTTCTTC
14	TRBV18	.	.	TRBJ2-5	CASSNQAGKETQYF	TGTGCCAGCTCAAACCAAGCAGGGAAAGAGACCCAGTACTTC
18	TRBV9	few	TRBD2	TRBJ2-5	CASSVAPTAGAFRETQYF	TGTGCCAGCAGCGTAGCTCCCACAGCGGGGGCTTTTAGGGAGACCCAGTACTTC
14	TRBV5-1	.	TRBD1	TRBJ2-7	CASSPGDSSSEQYF	TGCGCCAGCAGCCCAGGGGACAGTTCTTCCGAGCAGTACTTC
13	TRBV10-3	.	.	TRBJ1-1	CAIMTSGNTEAFF	TGTGCCATCATGACATCAGGAAACACTGAAGCTTTCTTT
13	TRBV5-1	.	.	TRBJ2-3	CASSWLLLDTQYF	TGCGCCAGCAGCTGGCTGCTCCTCGATACGCAGTATTTT
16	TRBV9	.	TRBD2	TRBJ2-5	CASSVGSGSPIETQYF	TGTGCCAGCAGCGTGGGTAGCGGGAGTCCCATAGAGACCCAGTACTTC
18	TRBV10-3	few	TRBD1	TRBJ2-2	CAISVQDRVAVNTGELFF	TGTGCCATCAGTGTGCAGGACAGGGTTGCGGTCAACACCGGGGAGCTGTTTTTT
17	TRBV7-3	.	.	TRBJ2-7	CASSSPPHERMDVGQYF	TGTGCCAGCAGCTCCCCTCCACACGAGCGGATGGACGTGGGGCAGTACTTC
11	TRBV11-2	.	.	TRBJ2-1	CASTTGYEQFF	TGTGCCAGTACTACAGGGTATGAGCAGTTCTTC
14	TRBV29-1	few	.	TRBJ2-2	CSVEVWGRTGELFF	TGCAGCGTTGAAGTATGGGGACGGACCGGGGAGCTGTTTTTT
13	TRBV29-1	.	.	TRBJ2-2	CSVGGMNTGELFF	TGCAGCGTTGGGGGCATGAACACCGGGGAGCTGTTTTTT
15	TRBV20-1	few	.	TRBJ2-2	CSARNGEVPTGELFF	TGCAGTGCTCGGAACGGCGAAGTTCCGACCGGGGAGCTGTTTTTT
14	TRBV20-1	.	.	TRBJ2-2	CSATPPVDTGELFF	TGCAGTGCTACCCCACCCGTGGACACCGGGGAGCTGTTTTTT
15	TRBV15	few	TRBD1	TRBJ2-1	CATRTGDRENNEQFF	TGTGCCACCAGAACAGGGGACAGGGAAAACAATGAGCAGTTCTTC
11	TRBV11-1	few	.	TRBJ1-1	CASSETGEAFF	TGTGCCAGCAGCGAGACCGGGGAAGCTTTCTTT
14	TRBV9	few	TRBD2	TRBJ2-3	CASSVGTSPDTQYF	TGTGCCAGCAGCGTTGGGACTAGCCCAGATACGCAGTATTTT
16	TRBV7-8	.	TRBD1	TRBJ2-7	CASSFSLGTGVYEQYF	TGTGCCAGCAGTTTTAGCCTTGGGACAGGGGTATACGAGCAGTACTTC
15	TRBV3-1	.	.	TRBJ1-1	CASSEGPQRSTEAFF	TGTGCCAGCAGTGAAGGACCCCAGCGCAGCACTGAAGCTTTCTTT
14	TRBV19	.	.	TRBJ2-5	CASSSPGRKETQYF	TGTGCCAGTAGTAGCCCCGGGCGGAAAGAGACCCAGTACTTC
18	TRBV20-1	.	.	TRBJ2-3	CSARLPAFAGFSTDTQYF	TGCAGTGCTAGGTTACCGGCTTTCGCTGGGTTTAGCACAGATACGCAGTATTTT
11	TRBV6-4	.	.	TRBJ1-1	CASRRQSEAFF	TGTGCCAGCAGACGACAGTCTGAAGCTTTCTTT
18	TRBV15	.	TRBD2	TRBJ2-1	CATSRDLGGGNSYNEQFF	TGTGCCACCAGCAGAGATCTCGGGGGGGGGAACTCCTACAATGAGCAGTTCTTC
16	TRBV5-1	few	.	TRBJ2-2	CASSLEGTPGTGELFF	TGCGCCAGCAGCTTGGAGGGCACCCCTGGGACCGGGGAGCTGTTTTTT
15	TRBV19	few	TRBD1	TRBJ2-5	CASSIQGAHQETQYF	TGTGCCAGTAGTATTCAGGGGGCGCACCAAGAGACCCAGTACTTC
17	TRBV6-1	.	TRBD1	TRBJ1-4	CASRRTGQGGLNEKLFF	TGTGCCAGCAGAAGGACAGGCCAAGGCGGATTAAATGAAAAACTGTTTTTT
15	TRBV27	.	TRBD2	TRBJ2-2	CASSYLAGGTGELFF	TGTGCCAGCAGCTACCTAGCGGGAGGCACCGGGGAGCTGTTTTTT
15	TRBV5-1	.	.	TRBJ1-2	CASSLLPDPEDGYTF	TGCGCCAGCAGCCTGCTACCCGATCCGGAGGACGGCTACACCTTC
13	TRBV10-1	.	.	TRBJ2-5	CASSSGTEETQYF	TGCGCCAGCAGTAGTGGGACCGAAGAGACCCAGTACTTC
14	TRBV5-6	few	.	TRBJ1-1	CASSLMGYGTEAFF	TGTGCCAGCAGCTTGATGGGGTACGGCACTGAAGCTTTCTTT
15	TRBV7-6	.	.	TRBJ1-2	CASSLSSFQTYGYTF	TGTGCCAGCAGCTTAAGTTCGTTTCAGACCTATGGCTACACCTTC
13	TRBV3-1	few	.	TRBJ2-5	CASSFRGFETQYF	TGTGCCAGCAGCTTCAGGGGTTTCGAGACCCAGTACTTC
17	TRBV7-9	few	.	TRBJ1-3	CASSAYRDAGSGNTIYF	TGTGCCAGCAGCGCCTACCGGGACGCCGGATCTGGAAACACCATATATTTT
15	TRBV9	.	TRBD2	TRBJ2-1	CASSADTGLVGEQFF	TGTGCCAGCAGCGCCGATACAGGACTAGTAGGTGAGCAGTTCTTC
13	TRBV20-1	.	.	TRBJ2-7	CSARVANTYEQYF	TGCAGTGCTAGAGTAGCGAACACCTACGAGCAGTACTTC
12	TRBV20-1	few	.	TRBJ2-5	CSARSVGETQYF	TGCAGTGCTAGATCCGTGGGGGAGACCCAGTACTTC
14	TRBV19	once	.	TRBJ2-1	CAARDLASYNEQFF	TGTGCAGCGAGGGACCTAGCGTCCTACAATGAGCAGTTCTTC
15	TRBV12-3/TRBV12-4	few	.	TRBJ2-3	CASSLAGVSTDTQYF	TGTGCCAGCAGTTTAGCCGGAGTAAGCACAGATACGCAGTATTTT
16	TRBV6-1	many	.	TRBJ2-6	CASRSNRPSGANVLTF	TGTGCCAGCAGGTCGAACAGGCCCTCTGGGGCCAACGTCCTGACTTTC
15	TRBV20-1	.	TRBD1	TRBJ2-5	CSASFGTGAEETQYF	TGCAGTGCTAGTTTCGGGACAGGGGCTGAGGAGACCCAGTACTTC
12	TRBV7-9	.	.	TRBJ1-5	CASTLTNQPQHF	TGTGCCAGCACCCTGACAAATCAGCCCCAGCATTTT